Given below is one TCR beta chain in context. In the original workflow: Reference gene primer amplification gave nucleated cell count estimates. Repertoires were generated with immunoSEQ multiplex PCR, while TCRdb's copy carries only in-frame clones and drops some. V and J calls and clone size come straight from that table; D and trimming were deduced from the DNA. This table holds about 18,000 clones, roughly 87% found once. V was trimmed by 3 bases and J by 5 bases, leaving 13 bases between them. In germline, CDR1 is SGHTA, CDR2 FQGNSA. This CDR3 is 14 amino acids long. This sample stems from a study of blood T cell repertoires in COVID-19.

The sequenced material came from peripheral blood. The source of this sequence is a human donor in a cohort sampled during active COVID-19. The V gene is TRBV7-2, the J gene TRBJ1-1, with TRBD1 as a possible D gene (5 bases). The chain's CDR3 is CASSFNSGRTEAFF. The DNA of the CDR3 is TGTGCCAGCAGCTTTAACTCAGGGCGAACTGAAGCTTTCTTT.